Following are 8 T cell receptor beta chains from one sample sequenced in a study of blood T cell repertoires in COVID-19. Here immunoSEQ multiplex PCR was the method, and the copy in TCRdb shows in-frame clones only, minus some. The sample lists about 50,000 clones, approximately 91% occurring once. Sequencing was carried out using peripheral blood. The origin of the receptors is a man aged 50-59 years with active COVID-19.

This CDR3 reads CATSSGYSNQPQHF. CDR3 bases: TGTGCCACCTCATCAGGTTATAGCAATCAGCCCCAGCATTTT. The gene calls are TRBV10-3 and TRBJ1-5; D uncertain. CDR3 length equals 14 residues. Germline V CDR1 and CDR2: ENHRY, SYGVKD. V was shortened by 10 bases and J by 0 bases, with 13 bases between the two germline ends.

This clone showed up just once. The chain combines TRBV5-1 with TRBJ2-3, with 11 bases matching TRBD1. CDR1 is SGHRS and CDR2 is YFSETQ in the germline V gene. The CDR3 consists of 16 residues. J gave up 4 bases and V 0 bases, and 4 bases lay outside the gene matches. The CDR3: CASSLGRGQGADTQYF. CDR3 nucleotides: TGCGCCAGCAGCTTGGGACGGGGACAGGGGGCAGATACGCAGTATTTT.

This clone was recorded only once. V usage is TRBV11-2 and J usage is TRBJ2-7, with 7 positions matching TRBD2. CDR1 is SGHAT and CDR2 is FQNNGV in the germline V gene. The V and J ends lost 3 bases and 4 bases, in that order; junction bases with no gene match: 6. The CDR3 contains 14 residues. The CDR3, as DNA: TGTGCCAGCAGCTTTTTTCTAGCGGCATACGAGCAGTACTTC. Its protein is CASSFFLAAYEQYF.

The chain links TRBV6-6 to TRBJ2-1, with TRBD2 as a possible D gene (5 bases). V lost 2 bases, J lost 3 bases, and 5 bases lay in between. Germline CDR1 reads MNHNY; CDR2 reads SVGAGI (reference sequence). This CDR3 comprises 13 residues. For the CDR3, the DNA is TGTGCCAGCAGTTACACTAGCTACAATGAGCAGTTCTTC. Amino acid sequence: CASSYTSYNEQFF.

The chain carries TRBV29-1 and TRBJ1-1; D is unclear. V was trimmed by 7 bases and J by 7 bases, leaving 19 bases between them. The germline CDR1 and CDR2 sequences are SQVTM and ANQGSEA. The CDR3 consists of 13 residues. As DNA, the CDR3 is TGCAGCGCCATAACAGTAAACACTTTTGAAGCTTTCTTT. The encoded protein is CSAITVNTFEAFF.

V gene TRBV21-1 combines with J gene TRBJ2-1; no check of the table's D call, TRBD2, against the DNA was made. TRBV21-1 counts as a pseudogene. The CDR3 extends over 18 amino acids. The chain's CDR3 is CASSKGRKTSGNYNEQFF. The CDR3 DNA sequence: TGTGCCAGCAGCAAAGGCCGGAAGACTAGCGGGAACTACAATGAGCAGTTCTTC.

The chain uses TRBV5-1 and TRBJ2-1, with D hard to call. The length of the CDR3 is 16 residues. Germline CDR1 reads SGHRS; CDR2 reads YFSETQ. With 1 base removed from V and 0 bases from J, the gap between germline ends came to 11 bases. Here the CDR3 reads CASSLTAESSYNEQFF. The CDR3 DNA reads as TGCGCCAGCAGCTTGACGGCGGAGAGCTCCTACAATGAGCAGTTCTTC.

This chain uses TRBV18 with TRBJ1-2; no definite D call. CDR3 length equals 13 residues. Germline CDR1 is KGHSH and CDR2 is LQKENI. The germline V and J ends were trimmed by 3 bases and 4 bases, with 9 bases remaining between them. CDR3 sequence reads: CASSPPTSYGYTF. The CDR3 DNA sequence: TGTGCCAGCTCACCGCCGACAAGCTATGGCTACACCTTC.